This T cell receptor (beta chain) was identified in a study of blood T cells in healthy people across ages. Study background: Using template switching, researchers captured about one barcoded beta molecule for each two T cells.

The study drew donors from healthy Caucasian individuals in Russia aged roughly 6 to 90. General study points: Total diversity from one million sequenced T cells was likely underestimated. Donor CMV infection status was unknown, possibly confounding age-related changes in expanded clonotypes.

A J-beta primer mix and a sample-barcoded 5' primer were used in a second PCR of about 6 to 12 cycles. In TCRdb, the 5' RACE reads were re-called with MiXCR into one record per CDR3 protein. The data hold about 810,000 distinct CDR3 sequences, with 36% observed a single time. This CDR3 region has 12 residues. Germline assignment: CDR1 SGHDN and CDR2 FVKESK. Between the trimmed V and J ends, which lost 4 bases and 3 bases, there was a span of 5 bases. As for this clonotype: Its antigen remains unidentified.

Sequenced input: blood. The receptor's source is a man aged 18 to 29 in good health. J is TRBJ2-3 and V is TRBV14; D is unresolved. CDR3 DNA: TGTGCCAGCAGCCGCCAAACAGATACGCAGTATTTT. Translating gives CASSRQTDTQYF.